This T cell receptor beta chain appears in the sequencing data of a study of shared clonotypes between healthy human individuals. Repertoires were generated with immunoSEQ multiplex PCR, while TCRdb's copy carries only in-frame clones and drops some. The sample lists about 1.1 million clones; approximately 80% were seen once. CDR3 size: 17 residues. Donation came from healthy HIV-negative adults that had no recent acute infections or vaccinations. The receptor's source is a man younger than 35 in good health. Some clones in this sample may be carry-over from other donors' samples. The sequenced sample was memory CD4+ T cells from PBMCs. As to subset: CD45RA-negative fraction. This chain uses TRBV21-1 with TRBJ1-5; whether TRBD1, the table's D call, matches the DNA was not checked. TRBV21-1 is marked as a pseudogene. CDR3 amino acids: CASSIYGQAWGNQPQHF. In DNA, the CDR3 is TGTGCCAGCAGCATTTATGGACAGGCTTGGGGCAATCAGCCCCAGCATTTT.